This T cell receptor beta chain was documented in a study of identical twins. Comments on this clonotype: Its specificity is not known.

Via MiXCR, TCRdb re-called the 5' RACE reads, giving one row per CDR3 protein. The data contain more than 650,000 distinct CDR3 sequences, 5.5% to 6.5% of them seen just once; the ten biggest clones take up around 2%. V was cut by 5 bases and J by 0 bases, with 14 bases left in between. Germline loops: CDR1 LNHNV, CDR2 YYDKDF (reference sequence). The length of the CDR3 is 17 residues. General study results and limits: Findings depended on cross-sectional statistics rather than tracking the same donors. For monozygotic twins, models underestimated out-of-frame TCR alpha sharing. Abundant beta clonotypes from cord blood bore fewer insertions; memory repertoires lacked this pattern.

The source material was naive T cells sorted from blood. The chain uses TRBV15 and TRBJ2-6, with D possibly TRBD2 on 5 matching bases. This clonotype was obtained from a man aged 18-30 years in good health. This CDR3 reads CATSGRGSLSGANVLTF. The CDR3 bases are TGTGCCACCAGCGGGAGAGGGTCCCTCTCTGGGGCCAACGTCCTGACTTTC. The full variable domain, in which reference TRBV15 and TRBJ2-6 provide the parts outside the CDR3, is DAMVIQNPRYQVTQFGKPVTLSCSQTLNHNVMYWYQQKSSQAPKLLFHYYDKDFNNEADTPDNFQSRRPNTSFCFLDIRSPGLGDTAMYLCATSGRGSLSGANVLTFGAGSRLTVL.